This entry lists 27 T cell receptor beta chains sequenced from one sample in a study of blood T cell repertoires in COVID-19. Method: immunoSEQ multiplex PCR; TCRdb's copy keeps in-frame clones and lacks some. The sample shows more than 100,000 clones, 70% to 85% of them seen only once. Sample: peripheral blood. All receptors derive from a woman older than 75 with acute or convalescent COVID-19.

This CDR3 is CASSLGQGRENTIYF. CDR3 bases: TGTGCCAGCAGCTTAGGACAGGGGCGTGAAAACACCATATATTTT. The chain has TRBV7-8 and TRBJ1-3, with 8 bases fitting TRBD1. Per germline, CDR1 SGHVS and CDR2 FQNEAQ. V dropped 1 base and J dropped 6; count of bases not matched to a gene: 5. The CDR3 runs 15 residues.

V and J are TRBV4-3 and TRBJ2-1, with 10 bases fitting TRBD1. There are 15 residues in the CDR3. Germline V CDR1 and CDR2: LGHNA, YSLEER. V was clipped by 3 bases and J by 4 bases; unmatched bases: 3. DNA for the CDR3: TGCGCCAGCAGCCAGGACAGGGGGGTTTACAATGAGCAGTTCTTC. It yields the protein CASSQDRGVYNEQFF.

The chain has TRBV3-1 (or the pseudogene TRBV3-2) and TRBJ2-5, with 12 bases identical to TRBD2. The CDR3 is 23 amino acids. Trimming took 0 bases from V and 1 from J; bases not matched to a gene: 21. Germline V gene lookup returns CDR1 LGHDT and CDR2 YNNKEL (reference sequence). The CDR3 sequence is CASSQDIAAGRTSGALGQETQYF. CDR3 DNA sequence: TGTGCCAGCAGCCAAGATATTGCGGCAGGGAGGACTAGCGGGGCCTTGGGCCAAGAGACCCAGTACTTC.

CDR3 in amino acids: CASSYSRTYNEQFF. CDR3 coding DNA: TGTGCCAGCAGTTACTCGAGGACTTACAATGAGCAGTTCTTC. The chain carries TRBV6-2 or TRBV6-3 and TRBJ2-1, with D maybe TRBD2 (5 bases). Germline V lookup: CDR1 MNHEY, CDR2 SVGEGT. V was clipped by 0 bases and J by 4 bases, with 7 bases between them. This CDR3 has 14 residues.

This chain uses TRBV19 with TRBJ1-1, with 9 bases aligning to TRBD1. The CDR3 length is 16 residues. The V and J ends lost 5 bases and 4 bases, in that order; junction bases with no gene match: 11. Germline assignment: CDR1 LNHDA and CDR2 SQIVND (reference sequence). This chain's CDR3 is CASSREGQGTATEAFF. The CDR3 bases are TGTGCCAGTAGTCGGGAAGGACAGGGGACTGCCACTGAAGCTTTCTTT.

This clone was observed a handful of times. The genes are TRBV15 and TRBJ1-4; D possibly corresponds to TRBD1 (5 bases). CDR3 length equals 16 residues. Per germline, CDR1 LNHNV and CDR2 YYDKDF (reference sequence). V lost 0 bases, J lost 7 bases, and 15 bases lay in between. The CDR3 region is CATSRDFGGVGEKLFF. Written as DNA, the CDR3 is TGTGCCACCAGCAGAGATTTCGGGGGTGTCGGTGAAAAACTGTTTTTT.

Written as DNA, the CDR3 is TGCAGTGCAACACCAGAAGATACGCAGTATTTT. Protein: CSATPEDTQYF. This chain links TRBV20-1 with TRBJ2-3; no clear D gene. The V gene's germline CDR1 is DFQATT and CDR2 SNEGSKA (reference sequence). This CDR3 has 11 amino acids. The V end lost 6 bases, the J end lost 5 bases, and 9 bases lay between the germline ends.

The gene calls are TRBV6-5 and TRBJ1-1, with D unresolved. There are 14 residues in the CDR3. Trimming shortened V by 2 bases and J by 0 bases, and 7 bases separated the two germline ends. The germline V gene has CDR1 MNHEY and CDR2 SVGAGI. Here the CDR3 reads CASSYDGMNTEAFF. DNA of the CDR3: TGTGCCAGCAGTTACGATGGCATGAACACTGAAGCTTTCTTT.

This clone was seen more than once but under ten times. The chain combines TRBV30 with TRBJ1-3; no reliable D call. Germline CDR1 GTSNPN, CDR2 SVGIG (reference sequence). The CDR3 extends over 12 amino acids. V was cut by 5 bases and J by 4 bases, with 9 bases left in between. Here the CDR3 DNA reads TGTGCCTGGGGGGAGAACGGAAACACCATATATTTT. Translation gives CAWGENGNTIYF.

V usage is TRBV2 and J usage is TRBJ2-3, with a possible D match to TRBD2 (6 bases). Trimming stripped 5 bases from V and 6 bases from J, with 18 bases between. The CDR3 extends over 15 amino acids. The germline CDR1 and CDR2 sequences are SNHLY and FYNNEI. The chain's CDR3 is CASSLDYSFPDTQYF. In DNA, the CDR3 is TGTGCCAGCAGTCTGGACTACTCGTTTCCGGATACGCAGTATTTT.

This clone appeared a few times. The chain is built from TRBV19 and TRBJ2-4, with 11 bases that match TRBD2. Germline CDR1 LNHDA, CDR2 SQIVND (reference sequence). Trimming at V came to 5 bases and at J to 6 bases, leaving 6 bases not matched to a gene. The CDR3 consists of 15 residues. The CDR3 region has the DNA TGTGCCAGTAGTGGGCTAGCGGGGGGCAGAAACATTCAGTACTTC. Amino acids: CASSGLAGGRNIQYF.

The chain is built from TRBV7-9 and TRBJ2-1; D may be TRBD2 (5 bases). CDR3 size: 14 residues. V was clipped by 4 bases and J by 7 bases, with 14 bases between them. Germline loops: CDR1 SEHNR, CDR2 FQNEAQ (reference sequence). The CDR3 DNA sequence: TGTGCCAGCAGCTACCCCGGGGTCGGTAATGAGCAGTTCTTC. Protein product: CASSYPGVGNEQFF.

This chain uses TRBV6-2 or TRBV6-3 with TRBJ1-1; the D is unclear. Trimming removed 2 bases at V and 7 bases at J, with 14 bases between. This CDR3 is 14 amino acids long. The V gene's germline CDR1 is MNHEY and CDR2 SVGEGT. CDR3 nucleotide sequence: TGTGCCAGCAGTTACCGGCCGGGGATGAGTGAAGCTTTCTTT. Protein product: CASSYRPGMSEAFF.

This clone was counted a few times. The rearrangement joins TRBV2 to TRBJ1-2; 7 bases align to TRBD1. Germline-derived CDR1 and CDR2 are SNHLY and FYNNEI. The CDR3 extends over 16 amino acids. V shed 7 bases, J shed 0 bases, and the junction held 11 bases outside the gene matches. The CDR3 DNA follows: TGTGCCAGCACCCTCCGGGGGCAGGGGGCTAACTATGGCTACACCTTC. Its translation: CASTLRGQGANYGYTF.

The chain is built from TRBV7-2 and TRBJ2-2, with 8 bases aligning to TRBD1. Unmatched junction bases numbered 8, after V lost 5 bases and J lost 9 bases. CDR1 and CDR2 (germline): SGHTA, FQGNSA. The CDR3 length is 14 residues. The CDR3 protein is CASSGTGQSWELFF. The CDR3 DNA reads as TGTGCCAGCAGCGGGACAGGCCAGTCCTGGGAGCTGTTTTTT.

V usage is TRBV18 and J usage is TRBJ2-5; D is possibly TRBD1 (6 bases). Trimming cost V 3 bases and J 2 bases, with 10 bases left between them. Looked up from germline, CDR1 is KGHSH and CDR2 is LQKENI. The CDR3 has 14 amino acids. The CDR3 DNA reads TGTGCCAGCTCACCTACAGGGAGTCAAGAGACCCAGTACTTC. This translates into CASSPTGSQETQYF.

The gene calls are TRBV18 and TRBJ2-1; tentatively, D is TRBD1 (5 bases). With 0 bases removed from V and 9 bases from J, the gap between germline ends came to 12 bases. The CDR3 contains 14 residues. The V gene's germline CDR1 is KGHSH and CDR2 LQKENI. CDR3 bases: TGTGCCAGCTCACCACCGACAGAGTACGGTGAGCAGTTCTTC. The encoded protein is CASSPPTEYGEQFF. Full variable domain (remainder filled in from reference TRBV18 and TRBJ2-1): NAGVMQNPRHLVRRRGQEARLRCSPMKGHSHVYWYRQLPEEGLKFMVYLQKENIIDESGMPKERFSAEFPKEGPSILRIQQVVRGDSAAYFCASSPPTEYGEQFFGPGTRLTVL.

This chain uses TRBV4-3 with TRBJ2-7; TRBD2 matches at 8 bases. CDR1 LGHNA and CDR2 YSLEER come from the germline V gene. The CDR3 extends over 16 amino acids. Trimming took 0 bases from V and 4 from J; bases not matched to a gene: 8. CDR3 nucleotide sequence: TGCGCCAGCAGCCAAGATCGCAGCGGGGGAGTATACGAGCAGTACTTC. Its protein product is CASSQDRSGGVYEQYF.

The V call is TRBV7-9, the J call TRBJ2-1; TRBD1 aligns across 7 bases. Germline V CDR1 and CDR2: SEHNR, FQNEAQ (reference sequence). CDR3 length: 14 residues. V shed 6 bases and J 5 bases; nucleotides not matched to a gene: 7. Here the CDR3 DNA reads TGTGCCAGCAGACCGGGACAGCCGCACAATGAGCAGTTCTTC. It is translated as CASRPGQPHNEQFF.

Written as DNA, the CDR3 is TGCGCCAGCAGCTTGGCTGGGACAGGGCGAGGCTACACCTTC. Translating it yields CASSLAGTGRGYTF. The rearrangement links TRBV5-1 to TRBJ1-2, with 9 bases lining up with TRBD1. The CDR3 totals 14 residues. The ends lost 0 bases at V and 8 bases at J; junction bases unmatched: 5. Per germline, CDR1 SGHRS and CDR2 YFSETQ.

Of note for this clone: One end of the junction fails to match germline, which may point to a read error. Here the CDR3 reads CASRLGRAIYEQYF. The CDR3 DNA follows: TGTGCCAGCAGGTTGGGCAGGGCCATCTACGAGCAGTACTTC. The rearrangement uses TRBV5-8 and TRBJ2-7, with a weak D call TRBD1 (5 bases). Germline V lookup: CDR1 SGHTS, CDR2 YDEGEE. The CDR3 runs to 14 residues.

The chain carries TRBV7-9 and TRBJ2-2, with D unresolved. This CDR3 region has 14 residues. CDR1 SEHNR and CDR2 FQNEAQ come from the germline V gene (reference sequence). Trimming took 2 bases from V and 6 from J, leaving 10 bases between them. The DNA for the CDR3 is TGTGCCAGCAGCTTAACCCTCGGGTCCGGGGAGCTGTTTTTT. Translation: CASSLTLGSGELFF.

V usage is TRBV2 and J usage is TRBJ1-1; 10 bases align to TRBD1. This CDR3 comprises 14 residues. After removal of 3 bases from V and 10 bases from J, the junction contained 8 bases not matched to a gene. The germline V gene has CDR1 SNHLY and CDR2 FYNNEI. CDR3 sequence (DNA): TGTGCCAGCAGTGACCCTGACAGGGGGCGAAGAGCTTTCTTT. It translates to CASSDPDRGRRAFF.

This chain links TRBV7-8 with TRBJ2-2; TRBD2 matches at 12 bases. CDR1 is SGHVS, CDR2 FQNEAQ, per germline. With 5 bases clipped from V and 1 base from J, the junction kept 2 bases outside the gene matches. This CDR3 comprises 16 residues. The CDR3 region has the DNA TGTGCCAGCAGCCTACTAGCGGGGGGGAACACCGGGGAGCTGTTTTTT. Translated: CASSLLAGGNTGELFF.

The genes are TRBV18 and TRBJ2-7; D is perhaps TRBD2 (7 bases). The CDR3 spans 14 residues. V was clipped by 4 bases and J by 1 base, with 11 bases between them. Germline V gene sequence: CDR1 KGHSH, CDR2 LQKENI. The DNA for the CDR3 is TGTGCCAGCTCACTGGAGGGGGGGTCCTACGAGCAGTACTTC. It yields the protein CASSLEGGSYEQYF.

The chain links TRBV18 to TRBJ1-5; 10 bases align to TRBD1. The V gene's germline CDR1 is KGHSH and CDR2 LQKENI. The CDR3 runs 15 residues. The trim removed 5 bases at V and 4 bases at J, leaving 5 bases unmatched. Here the CDR3 reads CASSKDRGLNQPQHF. The DNA for the CDR3 is TGTGCCAGCTCAAAAGACAGGGGGCTAAATCAGCCCCAGCATTTT. Together with reference TRBV18 and TRBJ1-5, the CDR3 gives the full variable domain: NAGVMQNPRHLVRRRGQEARLRCSPMKGHSHVYWYRQLPEEGLKFMVYLQKENIIDESGMPKERFSAEFPKEGPSILRIQQVVRGDSAAYFCASSKDRGLNQPQHFGDGTRLSIL.

This clone was seen once. This rearrangement joins TRBV9 to TRBJ1-3, with 7 bases lining up with TRBD1. V trimming: 3 bases; J trimming: 0 bases; junction bases outside the gene matches: 3. The CDR3 loop spans 15 amino acids. Germline CDR1 is SGDLS and CDR2 is YYNGEE. CDR3 amino acids: CASSGGQHSGNTIYF. CDR3 DNA sequence: TGTGCCAGCAGCGGGGGACAGCACTCTGGAAACACCATATATTTT.